The sequence of this T cell receptor beta chain was determined in a study of shared clonotypes between healthy human individuals. Notes on the study in general: Generation of non-shared clonotypes was less probable than generation of clonotypes shared by all four donors.

Sequencing was performed with immunoSEQ multiplex PCR; in TCRdb, only in-frame clones are kept and a portion is missing. The sample carries some 2.1 million clones, over 85% recorded once. With regard to this clone: Its matching antigen is unknown.

The sample comprised naive CD4+ T cells sorted from blood. Documented subset: CD45RA+ positively selected. This clonotype was sampled from a man younger than 30 in good health.

This CDR3 is CASSDRQAGYEQYF. As DNA, the CDR3 is TGTGCCAGCAGTGATAGACAGGCGGGCTACGAGCAGTACTTC. V and J are TRBV6-1 and TRBJ2-7; D is perhaps TRBD1 (6 bases). The germline V and J ends were trimmed by 3 bases and 3 bases, with 12 bases remaining between them. Germline CDR1 reads MNHNS; CDR2 reads SASEGT. The CDR3 is made up of 14 amino acids.